Listed below are T cell receptor beta chains from one sample, sequenced in a study of control samples from healthy donors and cancer patients. Sequenced by immunoSEQ multiplex PCR; TCRdb stores in-frame clones only, minus some. The sample has roughly 120,000 clones, about 94% seen once; the top ten hold 3.6%. The specimen was blood. The receptors were gathered from a man aged 25-45 years in good health. Both conserved end residues are part of each CDR3. D genes are given only for firm matches. Clone size is given for some rows only: seen once, a few or many times, or a class if the clone is expanded.

CDR3nt: TGTGCCAGCGCCGGGACAGGAGGATCACCCCTCCACTTT
CDR3aa: CASAGTGGSPLHF
v_gene: TRBV2
abundance: NA
j_gene: TRBJ1-6
d_gene: TRBD1

CDR3nt: TGTGCCAGCAGCGGTAACACAGATACGCAGTATTTT
CDR3aa: CASSGNTDTQYF
v_gene: TRBV7-2
abundance: once
j_gene: TRBJ2-3
d_gene: NA

CDR3nt: TGCGCCAGCAGCTTGTGGACAGGGAGCCCCGGGGAGCTGTTTTTT
CDR3aa: CASSLWTGSPGELFF
v_gene: TRBV5-1
abundance: NA
j_gene: TRBJ2-2
d_gene: TRBD1

CDR3nt: TGCGCCAGCAGCTCGGATCGGGGGGTCTACGAGCAGTACTTC
CDR3aa: CASSSDRGVYEQYF
v_gene: TRBV5-1
abundance: NA
j_gene: TRBJ2-7
d_gene: TRBD2

CDR3nt: TGTGCCAGCAGCGTAGACCAGGGGAGGCGAGAGACCCAGTACTTC
CDR3aa: CASSVDQGRRETQYF
v_gene: TRBV9
abundance: NA
j_gene: TRBJ2-5
d_gene: NA

CDR3nt: TGCGCCAGCAGCTCCGAGTGGGAGATCTATGGCTACACCTTC
CDR3aa: CASSSEWEIYGYTF
v_gene: TRBV5-1
abundance: NA
j_gene: TRBJ1-2
d_gene: NA

CDR3nt: TGTGCCAGCAGTGACCGACTAACCGCCTACAATGAGCAGTTCTTC
CDR3aa: CASSDRLTAYNEQFF
v_gene: TRBV2
abundance: NA
j_gene: TRBJ2-1
d_gene: NA

CDR3nt: TGTGCCAGCACCGGTTACACCGGGACAGGAGGCACTGAAGCTTTCTTT
CDR3aa: CASTGYTGTGGTEAFF
v_gene: TRBV28
abundance: NA
j_gene: TRBJ1-1
d_gene: TRBD1

CDR3nt: TGTGCCAGCAGCGCTCCGGGACATAGCACAGATACGCAGTATTTT
CDR3aa: CASSAPGHSTDTQYF
v_gene: TRBV7-9
abundance: NA
j_gene: TRBJ2-3
d_gene: NA

CDR3nt: TGCGCCAGCAGCCAAGGGGTCTTTGGTACTAGCCAAGAGACCCAGTACTTC
CDR3aa: CASSQGVFGTSQETQYF
v_gene: TRBV4-1
abundance: NA
j_gene: TRBJ2-5
d_gene: NA